This T cell receptor (beta chain) emerged from a study of T-cell reconstitution after alpha-beta-depleted transplantation in children (dated by TCRdb to the mid-2010s). Regarding the study in general: Using TCR repertoire profiling, the study followed T-cell immune reconstitution in a quantitative way in children after TCRalphabeta/CD19-depleted allogeneic hematopoietic cell transplantation.

Interpreted using the paper, the treatment or condition label stands for: allogeneic hematopoietic cell transplantation with graft depleted of TCRalphabeta T cells and CD19 B cells. TCRalphabeta/CD19-depleted allogeneic hematopoietic cell grafts were given to the transplant recipients, all of whom were children. This clonotype was seen ten or more times. Its antigen is unknown. Base quality data are lacking; no much larger clone is found one base away. Beyond this particular receptor, the publication reports: In some patients, the high TCRbeta diversity seen at day 60 was put down to recipient T cells and intrathymic progenitors that had survived conditioning. Over subsequent months, a decline in hyperexpanded clone frequencies was noted, and after one year, T-cell counts and TCRbeta diversity were mostly ascribed to newly produced T cells. The apparently early alphabetaT-cell count recovery about two months after transplant was reportedly dependent on only several hundred rapidly expanded clones derived from non-depleted graft cells.

Spanning cysteine to phenylalanine, the CDR3 consists of 12 amino acids. Just the 36-base CDR3 DNA is kept, in frame starting at base 1. V loses 2 bases of germline sequence and J loses 1 base, and the interval between the two ends is 2 bases. CDR1 and CDR2, looked up from the germline V gene, are MNHNS and SASEGT. Library prep was done by PCR. Sequenced on an Illumina HiSeq 2500. TCR libraries were prepared with molecular barcoding, using unique molecular identifiers to normalize TCRbeta repertoire quantification. The raw public reads went through TCRdb reprocessing: fastp at Q25, MiXCR clone calling, in-frame beta chains kept. Rows are unified per CDR3 protein, each entry keeping the most common DNA and genes. This sample is represented by more than 85,000 distinct CDR3 sequences; 7% to 8% of them were singletons. 15% to 20% of the sample is in the top ten clones.

The source material was PBMCs, sampled before TCRalphabeta/CD19-depleted stem cell transplant. The chain is encoded by TRBV6-1 joined to TRBJ1-1; the D gene lacks a confident call. This TCR came from a boy between 2 and 15 years old with acute lymphoblastic leukemia, due to receive a stem cell transplant. The CDR3 here reads CASSEWNTEAFF. The DNA sequence is as follows: TGTGCCAGCAGTGAATGGAACACTGAAGCTTTCTTT.